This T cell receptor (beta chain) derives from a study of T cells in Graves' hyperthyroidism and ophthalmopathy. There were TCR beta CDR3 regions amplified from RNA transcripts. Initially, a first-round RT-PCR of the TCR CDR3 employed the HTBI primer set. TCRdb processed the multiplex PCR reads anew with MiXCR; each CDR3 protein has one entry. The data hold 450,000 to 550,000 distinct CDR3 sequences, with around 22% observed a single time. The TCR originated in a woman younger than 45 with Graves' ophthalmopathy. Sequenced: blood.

CDR3 nucleotide sequence: TGCGCCAGCAGCCAAGATCCGGGGGGGACCAGCTCCTACGAGCAGTACTTC. It specifies CASSQDPGGTSSYEQYF. V usage is TRBV4-1 and J usage is TRBJ2-7; TRBD2 agrees at 8 bases. The J segment lost 0 bases and the V segment lost 0 bases, leaving 7 bases of the junction unmatched. This CDR3 contains 17 residues. Germline V gene sequence: CDR1 MGHRA, CDR2 YSYEKL.